The 20 T cell receptor beta chains given below trace back to one sample, sequenced in a study of cytomegalovirus exposure and HLA in healthy donors. Both 60 Vbeta primers and 13 Jbeta primers went into the PCR. Profiling relied on immunoSEQ multiplex PCR, and the TCRdb table lists in-frame clones only, not all of them. Among about 120,000 clones listed, approximately 80% were seen once. The sample taken for sequencing was PBMCs. These TCRs come from a female donor in good health and CMV-seropositive.

The V and J genes are TRBV30 and TRBJ1-4, with 9 bases lining up with TRBD1. The CDR3 covers 12 residues. The V gene end was trimmed by 8 bases and the J gene end by 7 bases; junction bases not matched to a gene: 5. Germline assignment: CDR1 GTSNPN and CDR2 SVGIG (reference sequence). The chain's CDR3 is CAVDRGGEKLFF. The CDR3 nucleotides read TGTGCCGTGGACAGGGGTGGTGAAAAACTGTTTTTT.

This chain uses TRBV9 with TRBJ2-7, with 7 bases fitting TRBD1. CDR1 and CDR2 from the germline V gene are SGDLS and YYNGEE. The ends lost 0 bases at V and 6 bases at J; junction bases unmatched: 0. The CDR3 consists of 12 residues. The CDR3 is CASSVDRGEQYF. CDR3 bases: TGTGCCAGCAGCGTAGACAGGGGCGAGCAGTACTTC. The complete variable domain, with remaining parts taken from reference TRBV9 and TRBJ2-7, reads DSGVTQTPKHLITATGQRVTLRCSPRSGDLSVYWYQQSLDQGLQFLIQYYNGEERAKGNILERFSAQQFPDLHSELNLSSLELGDSALYFCASSVDRGEQYFGPGTRLTVT.

The chain combines TRBV7-8 with TRBJ2-2; 7 nucleotides agree with TRBD1. Germline CDR1 SGHVS, CDR2 FQNEAQ. Germline trimming cut 7 bases from V and 2 bases from J; bases unmatched to any gene: 7. The CDR3 loop spans 15 amino acids. The CDR3 here is CASNRGRENTGELFF. The CDR3 bases are TGTGCCAGCAACAGGGGACGGGAAAACACCGGGGAGCTGTTTTTT.

The chain carries TRBV5-4 and TRBJ2-2; weak D call: TRBD2 (6 bases). The V end lost 4 bases, the J end lost 5 bases, and 18 bases lay between the germline ends. Per germline, CDR1 SGHNT and CDR2 YYREEE (reference sequence). CDR3 length: 16 amino acids. The CDR3 nucleotides are TGTGCCAGCAGCCGCTACGGGGGTGGATCGACCGGGGAGCTGTTTTTT. Its translation: CASSRYGGGSTGELFF.

The chain joins TRBV10-1 to TRBJ1-2; D unresolved. The CDR3 sequence is 12 residues long. CDR1 and CDR2 (germline): WNHNN, SYGVQD (reference sequence). Trimming left V 8 bases short and J 6 bases short, with 13 bases between. CDR3 bases: TGCGCCAGCCCCACGGGGAAGGATGGCTACACCTTC. It codes for CASPTGKDGYTF.

This clone was observed a single time. V and J are TRBV25-1 and TRBJ1-4, with D unclear. V lost 7 bases to trimming and J lost 5 bases, with 14 bases between them. The V gene's germline CDR1 is MGHDK and CDR2 SYGVNS. The CDR3 sequence is 14 residues long. The CDR3 bases are TGTGCCAGCAATTCAGGAGGGAAAAATGAAAAACTGTTTTTT. Translating gives CASNSGGKNEKLFF.

In DNA, the CDR3 is TGTGCCAGCAGTTTCAGCAGCGGGAGGCAAGAGACCCAGTACTTC. The encoded protein is CASSFSSGRQETQYF. This sequence joins TRBV2 and TRBJ2-5, with TRBD2 identical over 9 bases. V dropped 5 bases and J dropped 2; count of bases not matched to a gene: 6. From germline, CDR1 is SNHLY and CDR2 FYNNEI. The CDR3 is 15 residues long.

The V call is TRBV5-6, the J call TRBJ1-4; D is possibly TRBD1 (6 bases). Germline V lookup: CDR1 SGHDT, CDR2 YYEEEE. V lost 1 base and J lost 6, with 10 bases in between. CDR3 length: 14 residues. In nucleotides, the CDR3 is TGTGCCAGCAGCTTGAGCTGGGGGCATGAAAAACTGTTTTTT. Translation gives CASSLSWGHEKLFF.

J is TRBJ2-7 and V is TRBV11-2, with a possible D match to TRBD1 (5 bases). The V end lost 5 bases, the J end lost 2 bases, and 13 bases lay between the germline ends. The CDR3 is 14 residues long. In germline, CDR1 is SGHAT, CDR2 FQNNGV. The CDR3 loop reads CASSTVAGTYEQYF. CDR3 nucleotides: TGTGCCAGCAGCACAGTAGCAGGGACCTACGAGCAGTACTTC. Filled out from reference TRBV11-2 and TRBJ2-7, the complete variable domain reads EAGVAQSPRYKIIEKRQSVAFWCNPISGHATLYWYQQILGQGPKLLIQFQNNGVVDDSQLPKDRFSAERLKGVDSTLKIQPAKLEDSAVYLCASSTVAGTYEQYFGPGTRLTVT.

The chain carries TRBV2 and TRBJ2-3; D may be TRBD1 (6 bases). The V gene lost 1 base and the J gene lost 6 bases, with 14 bases spanning the gap. CDR1 and CDR2 from the germline V gene are SNHLY and FYNNEI. This CDR3 is built from 15 residues. In nucleotides, the CDR3 is TGTGCCAGCAGTGAAGGTTTATCGAGGGGGGATACGCAGTATTTT. As protein: CASSEGLSRGDTQYF.

The V gene is TRBV7-9, the J gene TRBJ2-7, with D hard to call. V lost 3 bases, J lost 3 bases, and 6 bases lay in between. The CDR3 has 12 residues. Germline V CDR1 and CDR2: SEHNR, FQNEAQ (reference sequence). CDR3 in amino acids: CASSFSGYEQYF. The CDR3 DNA is TGTGCCAGCAGCTTCTCCGGCTACGAGCAGTACTTC.

The chain recombines TRBV28 with TRBJ1-4, with a tentative D call TRBD1 (5 bases). This CDR3 region has 17 residues. The germline gives CDR1 MDHEN, CDR2 SYDVKM. V was shortened by 2 bases and J by 8 bases, with 21 bases between the two germline ends. The CDR3 coding sequence is TGTGCCAGCAGTTTACCGCGGGGCGGCAGGGCTACAGAAAAACTGTTTTTT. Amino acid sequence: CASSLPRGGRATEKLFF.

The rearrangement uses TRBV29-1 and TRBJ1-1, with D perhaps matching TRBD1 (5 bases). This CDR3 spans 13 amino acids. Looked up from germline, CDR1 is SQVTM and CDR2 is ANQGSEA. Between the trimmed V and J ends, which lost 3 bases and 3 bases, there was a span of 11 bases. The chain's CDR3 is CSVEGQTHTEAFF. The CDR3 coding sequence is TGCAGCGTTGAGGGGCAGACTCACACTGAAGCTTTCTTT.

CDR3 sequence: CASSWGQNQPQHF. DNA of the CDR3: TGTGCCAGCAGCTGGGGACAGAATCAGCCCCAGCATTTT. The chain joins TRBV14 to TRBJ1-5; 7 positions match TRBD1. The germline gives CDR1 SGHDN, CDR2 FVKESK. The CDR3 has 13 residues. J was trimmed by 4 bases and V by 5 bases; bases with no gene match: 2.

This chain links TRBV10-3 with TRBJ2-3, with 7 bases that match TRBD1. From germline, CDR1 is ENHRY and CDR2 SYGVKD. Trimming cost V 0 bases and J 2 bases; bases outside gene matches: 8. This CDR3 is 17 amino acids long. The CDR3 region has the DNA TGTGCCATCAGTGAGTCGAGGGACAGAAGTTACACAGATACGCAGTATTTT. Translating gives CAISESRDRSYTDTQYF.

The chain is built from TRBV5-1 and TRBJ2-2; D not resolved. Germline CDR1 is SGHRS and CDR2 is YFSETQ. The V gene lost 1 base and the J gene lost 0 bases, with 10 bases spanning the gap. The CDR3 spans 16 residues. Written as DNA, the CDR3 is TGCGCCAGCAGCTTGTATTCAGGCTCGAACACCGGGGAGCTGTTTTTT. Amino acids: CASSLYSGSNTGELFF.

This chain connects TRBV10-3 to TRBJ1-1; weak D call: TRBD1 (5 bases). Trimming pared 1 base from V and 1 base from J, leaving 7 bases between. Germline lookup yields CDR1 ENHRY and CDR2 SYGVKD. CDR3 size: 14 residues. This CDR3 is CAISEWQGNTEAFF. CDR3 coding DNA: TGTGCCATCAGTGAGTGGCAGGGGAACACTGAAGCTTTCTTT.

The V gene is TRBV7-8, the J gene TRBJ1-1; the D gene is possibly TRBD1 (6 bases). The V and J ends lost 2 bases and 1 base respectively, with 17 bases between them. Per germline, CDR1 SGHVS and CDR2 FQNEAQ. CDR3 length equals 17 residues. The CDR3 is CASSLRMGAGENTEAFF. The CDR3 region has the DNA TGTGCCAGCAGCTTAAGAATGGGGGCGGGGGAGAACACTGAAGCTTTCTTT.

CDR3: CAWSYGQGKLFF. CDR3 nucleotides: TGTGCCTGGAGTTACGGGCAGGGCAAACTGTTTTTT. The chain is built from TRBV30 and TRBJ1-4; the D gene is possibly TRBD1 (5 bases). Trimming shortened V by 2 bases and J by 11 bases, and 12 bases separated the two germline ends. The CDR3 covers 12 residues. The germline V gene encodes CDR1 GTSNPN and CDR2 SVGIG (reference sequence).

J is TRBJ1-5 and V is TRBV2, with D possibly TRBD1 on 6 matching bases. Deletions cut 8 bases from V and 0 bases from J, with 14 bases between. CDR3 length equals 15 residues. Germline V gene data show CDR1 as SNHLY and CDR2 as FYNNEI. CDR3 residues: CASDLGGVSNQPQHF. CDR3 bases: TGTGCCAGCGACTTAGGGGGAGTTAGCAATCAGCCCCAGCATTTT.